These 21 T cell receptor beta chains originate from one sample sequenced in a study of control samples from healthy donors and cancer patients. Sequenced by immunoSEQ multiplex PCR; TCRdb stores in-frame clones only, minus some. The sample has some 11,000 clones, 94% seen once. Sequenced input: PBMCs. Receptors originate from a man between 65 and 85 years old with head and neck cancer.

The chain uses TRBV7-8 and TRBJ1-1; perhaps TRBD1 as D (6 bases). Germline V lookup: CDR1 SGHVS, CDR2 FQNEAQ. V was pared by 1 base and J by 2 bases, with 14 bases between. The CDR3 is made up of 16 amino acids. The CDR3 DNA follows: TGTGCCAGCAGCTTAGTAGGGGGGCAGGGAAACACTGAAGCTTTCTTT. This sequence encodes CASSLVGGQGNTEAFF.

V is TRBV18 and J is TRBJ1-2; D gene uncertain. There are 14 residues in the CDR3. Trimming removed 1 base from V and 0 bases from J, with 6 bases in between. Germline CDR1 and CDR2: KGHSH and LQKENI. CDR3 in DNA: TGTGCCAGCTCACCACTAAACACTAACTATGGCTACACCTTC. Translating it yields CASSPLNTNYGYTF.

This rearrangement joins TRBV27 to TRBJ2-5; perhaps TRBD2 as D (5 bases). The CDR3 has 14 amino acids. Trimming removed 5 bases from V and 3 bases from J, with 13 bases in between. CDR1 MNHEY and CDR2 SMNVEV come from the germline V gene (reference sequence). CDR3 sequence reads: CASSPPGRKETQYF. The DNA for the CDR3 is TGTGCCAGCAGTCCACCGGGAAGGAAAGAGACCCAGTACTTC.

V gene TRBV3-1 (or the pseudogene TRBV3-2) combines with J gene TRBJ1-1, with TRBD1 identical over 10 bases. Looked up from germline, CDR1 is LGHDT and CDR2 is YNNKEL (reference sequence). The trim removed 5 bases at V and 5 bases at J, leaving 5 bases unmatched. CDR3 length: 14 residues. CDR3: CASSLRDRGTEAFF. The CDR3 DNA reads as TGTGCCAGCAGCTTAAGGGACAGGGGTACTGAAGCTTTCTTT.

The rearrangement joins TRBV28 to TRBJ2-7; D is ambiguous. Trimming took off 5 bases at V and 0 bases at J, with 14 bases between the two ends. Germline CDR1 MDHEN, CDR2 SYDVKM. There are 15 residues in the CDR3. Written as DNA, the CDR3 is TGTGCCAGCAGTCCACCAAGGTTAGGCTCCTACGAGCAGTACTTC. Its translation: CASSPPRLGSYEQYF.

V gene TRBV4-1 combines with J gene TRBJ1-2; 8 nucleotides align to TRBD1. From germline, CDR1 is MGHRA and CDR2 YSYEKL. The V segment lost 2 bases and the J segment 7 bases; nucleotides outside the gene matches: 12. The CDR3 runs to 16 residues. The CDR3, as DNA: TGCGCCAGCAGCCAATCAATGACCAGGGGGCCCCTTGGCTACACCTTC. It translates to CASSQSMTRGPLGYTF.

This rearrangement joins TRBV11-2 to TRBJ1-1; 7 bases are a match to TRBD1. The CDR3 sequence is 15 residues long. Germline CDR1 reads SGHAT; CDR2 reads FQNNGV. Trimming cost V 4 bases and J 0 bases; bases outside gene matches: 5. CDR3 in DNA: TGTGCCAGCAGCTCCTCCGGGACAGTGAACACTGAAGCTTTCTTT. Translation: CASSSSGTVNTEAFF. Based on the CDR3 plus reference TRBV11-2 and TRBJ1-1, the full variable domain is EAGVAQSPRYKIIEKRQSVAFWCNPISGHATLYWYQQILGQGPKLLIQFQNNGVVDDSQLPKDRFSAERLKGVDSTLKIQPAKLEDSAVYLCASSSSGTVNTEAFFGQGTRLTVV.

CDR3 in amino acids: CASTSRPSGYNEQFF. In DNA form, the CDR3 reads TGTGCCAGCACCTCCAGGCCTAGCGGGTATAATGAGCAGTTCTTC. J is TRBJ2-1 and V is TRBV21-1; the table's D call TRBD2 went unverified against the DNA. TRBV21-1 corresponds to a pseudogene. The CDR3 consists of 15 residues.

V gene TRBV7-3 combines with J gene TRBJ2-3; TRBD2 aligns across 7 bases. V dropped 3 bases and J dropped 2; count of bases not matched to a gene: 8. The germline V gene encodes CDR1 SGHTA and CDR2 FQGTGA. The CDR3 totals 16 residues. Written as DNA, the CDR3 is TGTGCCAGCAGCTTGGGCGGGAGAGGGGTCACAGATACGCAGTATTTT. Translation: CASSLGGRGVTDTQYF. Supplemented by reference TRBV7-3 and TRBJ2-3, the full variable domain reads GAGVSQTPSNKVTEKGKYVELRCDPISGHTALYWYRQSLGQGPEFLIYFQGTGAADDSGLPNDRFFAVRPEGSVSTLKIQRTERGDSAVYLCASSLGGRGVTDTQYFGPGTRLTVL.

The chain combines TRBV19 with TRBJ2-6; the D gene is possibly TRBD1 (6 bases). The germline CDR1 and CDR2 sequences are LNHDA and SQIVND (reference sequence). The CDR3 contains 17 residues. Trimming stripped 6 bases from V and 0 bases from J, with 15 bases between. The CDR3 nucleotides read TGTGCCAGTAGATCCAAAACAGGGACCTCTGGGGCCAACGTCCTGACTTTC. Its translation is CASRSKTGTSGANVLTF.

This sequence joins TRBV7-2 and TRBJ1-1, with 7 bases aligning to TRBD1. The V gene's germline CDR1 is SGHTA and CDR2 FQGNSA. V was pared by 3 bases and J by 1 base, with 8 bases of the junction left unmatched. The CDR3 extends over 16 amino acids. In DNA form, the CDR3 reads TGTGCCAGCAGCTTGGAACCGGGACAGACGAACACTGAAGCTTTCTTT. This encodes CASSLEPGQTNTEAFF.

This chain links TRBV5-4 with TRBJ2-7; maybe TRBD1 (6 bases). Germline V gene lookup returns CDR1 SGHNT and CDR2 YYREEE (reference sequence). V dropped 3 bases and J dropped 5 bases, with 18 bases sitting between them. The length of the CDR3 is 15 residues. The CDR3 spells CASSSVGGLTHEQYF. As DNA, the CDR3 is TGTGCCAGCAGCTCGGTAGGGGGTCTTACCCACGAGCAGTACTTC.

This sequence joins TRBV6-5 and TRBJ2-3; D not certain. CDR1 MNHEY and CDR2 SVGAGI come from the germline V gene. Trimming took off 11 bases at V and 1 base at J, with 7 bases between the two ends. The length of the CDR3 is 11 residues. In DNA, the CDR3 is TGTGCCTCCCAGCGCACAGATACGCAGTATTTT. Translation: CASQRTDTQYF.

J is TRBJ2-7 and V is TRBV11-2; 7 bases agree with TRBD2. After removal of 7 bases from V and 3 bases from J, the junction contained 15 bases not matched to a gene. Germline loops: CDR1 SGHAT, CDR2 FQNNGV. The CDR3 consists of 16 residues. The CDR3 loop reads CASTIGGGRAFYEQYF. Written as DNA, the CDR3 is TGTGCCAGCACCATCGGCGGGGGACGGGCCTTCTACGAGCAGTACTTC.

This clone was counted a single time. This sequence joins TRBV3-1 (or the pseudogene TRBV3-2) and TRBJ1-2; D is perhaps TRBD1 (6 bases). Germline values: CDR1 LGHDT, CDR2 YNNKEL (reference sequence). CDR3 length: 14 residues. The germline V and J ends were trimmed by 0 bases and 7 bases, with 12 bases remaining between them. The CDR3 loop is CASSQEGGLSGYTF. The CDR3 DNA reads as TGTGCCAGCAGCCAAGAAGGGGGTCTCTCTGGCTACACCTTC.

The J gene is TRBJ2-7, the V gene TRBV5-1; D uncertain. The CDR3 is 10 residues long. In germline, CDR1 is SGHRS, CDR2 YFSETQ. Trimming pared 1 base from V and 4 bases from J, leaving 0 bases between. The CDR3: CASSLYEQYF. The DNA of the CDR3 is TGCGCCAGCAGCTTGTACGAGCAGTACTTC. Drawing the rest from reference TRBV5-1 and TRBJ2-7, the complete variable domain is KAGVTQTPRYLIKTRGQQVTLSCSPISGHRSVSWYQQTPGQGLQFLFEYFSETQRNKGNFPGRFSGRQFSNSRSEMNVSTLELGDSALYLCASSLYEQYFGPGTRLTVT.

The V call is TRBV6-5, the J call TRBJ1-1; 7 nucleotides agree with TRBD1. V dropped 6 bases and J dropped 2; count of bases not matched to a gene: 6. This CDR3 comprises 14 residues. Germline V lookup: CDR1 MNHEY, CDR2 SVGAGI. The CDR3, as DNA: TGTGCCAGCAGCCGACAGGGCGGAAACACTGAAGCTTTCTTT. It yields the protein CASSRQGGNTEAFF.

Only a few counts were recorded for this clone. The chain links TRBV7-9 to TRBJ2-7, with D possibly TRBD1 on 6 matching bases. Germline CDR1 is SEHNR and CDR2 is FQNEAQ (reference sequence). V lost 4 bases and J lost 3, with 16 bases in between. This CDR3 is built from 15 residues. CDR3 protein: CASSSTDRKIYEQYF. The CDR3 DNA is TGTGCCAGCAGCTCCACGGACAGAAAAATCTACGAGCAGTACTTC. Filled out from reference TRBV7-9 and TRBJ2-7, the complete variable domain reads DTGVSQNPRHKITKRGQNVTFRCDPISEHNRLYWYRQTLGQGPEFLTYFQNEAQLEKSRLLSDRFSAERPKGSFSTLEIQRTEQGDSAMYLCASSSTDRKIYEQYFGPGTRLTVT.

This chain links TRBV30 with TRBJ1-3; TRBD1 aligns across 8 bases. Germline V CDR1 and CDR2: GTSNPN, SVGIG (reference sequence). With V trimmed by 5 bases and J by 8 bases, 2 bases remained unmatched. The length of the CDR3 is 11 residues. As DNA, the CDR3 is TGTGCCTGGGGACAGGGATACACCATATATTTT. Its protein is CAWGQGYTIYF.

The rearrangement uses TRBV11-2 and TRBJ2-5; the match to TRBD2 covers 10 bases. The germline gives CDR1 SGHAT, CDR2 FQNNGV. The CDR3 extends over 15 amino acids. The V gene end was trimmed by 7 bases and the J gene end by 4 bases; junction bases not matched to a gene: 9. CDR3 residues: CASTTGTSVVETQYF. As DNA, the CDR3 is TGTGCCAGCACCACGGGGACTAGCGTCGTAGAGACCCAGTACTTC.

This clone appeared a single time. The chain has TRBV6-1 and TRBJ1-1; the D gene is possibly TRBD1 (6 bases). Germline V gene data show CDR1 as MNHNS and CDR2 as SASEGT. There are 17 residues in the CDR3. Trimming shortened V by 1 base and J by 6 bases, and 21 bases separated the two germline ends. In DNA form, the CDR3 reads TGTGCCAGCAGTGAAGACGGCAAGCGAGGGGGTACACCTGAAGCTTTCTTT. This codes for CASSEDGKRGGTPEAFF.